This entry lists 14 T cell receptor beta chains sequenced from one sample in a study of T-cell memory formation after mild COVID-19. MiXCR, run by TCRdb on the 5' RACE reads, gives a single entry per CDR3 protein. This table has 400,000 to 450,000 distinct CDR3 sequences, about a sixth appearing once. The sequenced sample was PBMCs or a T cell subset sorted from them (not recorded which). The source of these receptors is a man between 18 and 35 years old who had mild COVID-19 (a few samples of this study predate the infection). Cell type and time point are not known.

This clonotype has a handful of counts. The rearrangement uses TRBV7-9 and TRBJ1-3; D uncertain. Trimming removed 8 bases from V and 2 bases from J, with 10 bases in between. The CDR3 extends over 13 amino acids. CDR1 is SEHNR, CDR2 FQNEAQ, per germline (reference sequence). CDR3 nucleotides: TGTGCCAGCTGCATATGGCCTGGAAACACCATATATTTT. This sequence encodes CASCIWPGNTIYF.

This rearrangement joins TRBV30 to TRBJ2-4; the match to TRBD2 covers 7 bases. The germline V gene encodes CDR1 GTSNPN and CDR2 SVGIG (reference sequence). The CDR3 is 12 residues long. Trimming removed 2 bases from V and 8 bases from J; junction bases left unmatched: 3. CDR3: CAWSPGRDIQYF. The CDR3 DNA sequence: TGTGCCTGGAGTCCAGGGAGGGACATTCAGTACTTC.

The gene calls are TRBV12-3 or TRBV12-4 and TRBJ2-3, with 10 nucleotides matching TRBD1. The CDR3 is 17 amino acids. J was trimmed by 4 bases and V by 3 bases; bases with no gene match: 10. As DNA, the CDR3 is TGTGCCAGCAGTTTTCCCTTGACAGGGGGCGCTTCAGATACGCAGTATTTT. It is translated as CASSFPLTGGASDTQYF.

This clonotype has a handful of counts. This rearrangement joins TRBV12-3 or TRBV12-4 to TRBJ1-1, with D unclear. Between the trimmed V and J ends, which lost 5 bases and 4 bases, there was a span of 8 bases. The CDR3 runs to 12 residues. This CDR3 is CASSPWPTEAFF. In nucleotides, the CDR3 is TGTGCCAGCAGTCCTTGGCCCACTGAAGCTTTCTTT.

V is TRBV5-1 and J is TRBJ1-2; D is possibly TRBD1 (6 bases). Germline values: CDR1 SGHRS, CDR2 YFSETQ. The V end lost 0 bases, the J end lost 4 bases, and 13 bases lay between the germline ends. This CDR3 has 15 residues. DNA for the CDR3: TGCGCCAGCAGCTTGGGGCTCCTAGGGGGCTATGGCTACACCTTC. As protein: CASSLGLLGGYGYTF.

This clonotype was detected only a few times. This chain connects TRBV5-1 to TRBJ2-7, with D perhaps matching TRBD2 (5 bases). V was pared by 2 bases and J by 0 bases, with 15 bases between. The germline V gene has CDR1 SGHRS and CDR2 YFSETQ. The length of the CDR3 is 16 residues. The CDR3 DNA sequence: TGCGCCAGCAGCTTAGGAGGCAGTTCGATCTCCTACGAGCAGTACTTC. Translated, it gives CASSLGGSSISYEQYF.

In this sample, this clonotype turned up a few times. V and J are TRBV7-2 and TRBJ2-1; 10 bases fit TRBD2. Germline lookup yields CDR1 SGHTA and CDR2 FQGNSA. Trimming removed 8 bases from V and 9 bases from J; junction bases left unmatched: 10. The length of the CDR3 is 14 residues. In nucleotides, the CDR3 is TGTGCCAGCCAGGGAGCGGGGGGGCCCAGTGAGCAGTTCTTC. This gives the protein CASQGAGGPSEQFF.

This clonotype was picked up a small number of times. The gene calls are TRBV5-1 and TRBJ2-5, with 10 nucleotides matching TRBD1. Germline V gives CDR1 SGHRS, CDR2 YFSETQ. V lost 2 bases, J lost 5 bases, and 6 bases stayed unmatched. This CDR3 comprises 15 residues. The CDR3 spells CASSFGQGGEETQYF. The CDR3 bases are TGCGCCAGCAGCTTTGGACAGGGGGGGGAGGAGACCCAGTACTTC.

CDR3 protein: CSATRGRDIEAFF. The CDR3 DNA follows: TGCAGTGCTACCCGAGGTCGGGACATTGAAGCTTTCTTT. The rearrangement uses TRBV20-1 and TRBJ1-1; perhaps TRBD1 as D (6 bases). Germline V lookup: CDR1 DFQATT, CDR2 SNEGSKA (reference sequence). V was shortened by 4 bases and J by 7 bases, with 16 bases between the two germline ends. The CDR3 has 13 amino acids.

The rearrangement joins TRBV6-5 to TRBJ1-6; D is undetermined. The CDR3 totals 14 residues. Germline V lookup: CDR1 MNHEY, CDR2 SVGAGI. Trimming removed 3 bases from V and 7 bases from J, with 10 bases in between. The CDR3 DNA is TGTGCCAGCAGTTATAGGCAGCAAAATTCACCCCTCCACTTT. Protein sequence: CASSYRQQNSPLHF.

This clonotype was picked up a small number of times. V is TRBV4-1 and J is TRBJ2-1; 8 bases line up with TRBD2. This CDR3 region has 14 residues. Germline CDR1 reads MGHRA; CDR2 reads YSYEKL. V lost 4 bases, J lost 5 bases, and 4 bases stayed unmatched. The CDR3 bases are TGCGCCAGCAGCCGGACAGCGGGAGACAATGAGCAGTTCTTC. Amino acids: CASSRTAGDNEQFF.

In this sample, this clonotype turned up many times. This chain uses TRBV27 with TRBJ2-2; no firm D call. The V end lost 1 base, the J end lost 7 bases, and 7 bases lay between the germline ends. Per germline, CDR1 MNHEY and CDR2 SMNVEV (reference sequence). The length of the CDR3 is 13 residues. CDR3 nucleotides: TGTGCCAGCAGTTTATATAACTTCGGGGAGCTGTTTTTT. Amino acid sequence: CASSLYNFGELFF.

This clonotype was detected ten times or more. The DNA is omitted, as the CDR3 cannot be located on it reliably, and the CDR3 follows TCRdb's listing. This chain connects TRBV5-1 to TRBJ1-1; the D call of TRBD1 is as the table states it, not checked on the DNA. The CDR3 contains 15 residues when both ends are counted. Looked up from germline, CDR1 is SGHRS and CDR2 is YFSETQ. The CDR3: CASSVGQGAALTSFF.

The chain links TRBV6-1 to TRBJ2-7, with D perhaps assigned TRBD1 or TRBD2 (5 bases each). The CDR3 consists of 13 residues. Germline CDR1 MNHNS, CDR2 SASEGT. Trimming took 4 bases from V and 3 from J, leaving 10 bases between them. CDR3 protein: CASSAGRYYEQYF. CDR3 sequence (DNA): TGTGCCAGCAGTGCGGGACGGTACTACGAGCAGTACTTC.